This T cell receptor beta chain was sequenced for a study of cytomegalovirus exposure and HLA in healthy donors. General observations from the study: A link between a missense DCLRE1C variant and TCR beta V- and J-gene trimming emerged from a later analysis. In a later analysis, HLA-associated TCR beta chains were more clonally expanded than equally common others. It was reported in a later analysis that an Asian-associated ancestry cluster showed fewer N-insertions than the approximately 690-donor mean.

Comments on this clone: Antigen specificity is unknown.

This PCR relied on a set of 60 Vbeta primers and 13 Jbeta primers. TCRdb's copy holds only in-frame clones and misses some; the assay was immunoSEQ multiplex PCR. The profile shows 150,000 to 200,000 clones, 65% to 80% of them singletons. The source material was PBMCs. This sequence originates from a woman aged 30 to 39 in good health and CMV-seronegative.

The CDR3 spells CASSVPRPNRNSPLHF. DNA of the CDR3: TGTGCCAGCAGCGTGCCCAGGCCGAACCGTAATTCACCCCTCCACTTT. The genes are TRBV9 and TRBJ1-6; D ambiguous. Per the germline V gene, CDR1 is SGDLS and CDR2 is YYNGEE. This CDR3 is built from 16 residues. The V end lost 2 bases, the J end lost 6 bases, and 15 bases lay between the germline ends.